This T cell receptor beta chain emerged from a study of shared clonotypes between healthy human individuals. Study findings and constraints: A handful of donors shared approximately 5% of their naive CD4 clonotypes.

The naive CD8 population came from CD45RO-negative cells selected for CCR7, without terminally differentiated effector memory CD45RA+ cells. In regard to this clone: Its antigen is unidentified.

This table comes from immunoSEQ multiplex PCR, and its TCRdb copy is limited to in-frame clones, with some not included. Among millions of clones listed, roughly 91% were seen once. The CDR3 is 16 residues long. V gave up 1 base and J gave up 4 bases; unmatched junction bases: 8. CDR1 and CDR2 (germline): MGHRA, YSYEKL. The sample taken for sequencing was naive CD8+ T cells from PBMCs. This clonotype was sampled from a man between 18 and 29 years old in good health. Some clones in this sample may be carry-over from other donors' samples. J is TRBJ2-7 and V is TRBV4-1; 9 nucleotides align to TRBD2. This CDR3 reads CASSQGGGGRVYEQYF. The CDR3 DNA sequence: TGCGCCAGCAGCCAAGGCGGGGGCGGGAGGGTTTACGAGCAGTACTTC.